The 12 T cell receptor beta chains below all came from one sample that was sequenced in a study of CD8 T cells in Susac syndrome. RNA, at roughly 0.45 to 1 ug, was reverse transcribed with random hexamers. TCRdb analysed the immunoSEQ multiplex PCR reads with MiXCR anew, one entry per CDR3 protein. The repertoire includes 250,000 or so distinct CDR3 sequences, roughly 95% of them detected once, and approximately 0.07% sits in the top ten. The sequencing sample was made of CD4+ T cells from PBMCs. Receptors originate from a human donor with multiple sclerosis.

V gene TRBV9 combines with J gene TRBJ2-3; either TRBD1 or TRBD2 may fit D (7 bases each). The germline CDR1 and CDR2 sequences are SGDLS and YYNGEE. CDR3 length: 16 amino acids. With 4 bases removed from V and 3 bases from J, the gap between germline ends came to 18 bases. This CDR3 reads CASSTRQGGPTDTQYF. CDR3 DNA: TGTGCCAGCAGCACCCGACAGGGAGGGCCAACAGATACGCAGTATTTT.

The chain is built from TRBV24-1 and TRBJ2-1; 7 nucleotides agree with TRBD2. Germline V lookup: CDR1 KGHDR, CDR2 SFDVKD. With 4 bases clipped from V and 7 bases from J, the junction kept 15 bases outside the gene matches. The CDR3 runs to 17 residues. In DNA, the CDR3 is TGTGCCACCAGTGACCACCTCGACCAGCGGGGTACAAATGAGCAGTTCTTC. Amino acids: CATSDHLDQRGTNEQFF.

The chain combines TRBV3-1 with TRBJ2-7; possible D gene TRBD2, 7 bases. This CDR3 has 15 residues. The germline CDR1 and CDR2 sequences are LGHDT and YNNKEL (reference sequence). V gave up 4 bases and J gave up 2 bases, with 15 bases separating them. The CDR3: CASSPRGGAAYEQYF. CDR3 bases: TGTGCCAGCAGCCCGCGAGGGGGGGCAGCCTACGAGCAGTACTTC.

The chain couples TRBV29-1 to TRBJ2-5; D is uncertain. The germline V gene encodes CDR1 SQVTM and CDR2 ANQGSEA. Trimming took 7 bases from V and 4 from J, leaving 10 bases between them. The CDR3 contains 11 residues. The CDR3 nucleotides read TGCAGCGGCCGGGTTCTAGAGACCCAGTACTTC. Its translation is CSGRVLETQYF.

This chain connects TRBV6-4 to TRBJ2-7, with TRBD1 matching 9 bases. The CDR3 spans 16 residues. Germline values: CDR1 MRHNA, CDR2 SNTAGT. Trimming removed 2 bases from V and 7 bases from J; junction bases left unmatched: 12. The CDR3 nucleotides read TGTGCCAGCAGTGACCCTGGACAGGGGCTCCCTAGGGAGCAGTACTTC. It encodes CASSDPGQGLPREQYF.

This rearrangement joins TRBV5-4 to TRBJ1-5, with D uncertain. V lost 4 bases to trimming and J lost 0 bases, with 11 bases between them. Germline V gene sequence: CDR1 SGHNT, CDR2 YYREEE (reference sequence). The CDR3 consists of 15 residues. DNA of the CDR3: TGTGCCAGCAGCCGAAATGGGGATAGCAATCAGCCCCAGCATTTT. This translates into CASSRNGDSNQPQHF. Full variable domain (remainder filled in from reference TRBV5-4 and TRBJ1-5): ETGVTQSPTHLIKTRGQQVTLRCSSQSGHNTVSWYQQALGQGPQFIFQYYREEENGRGNFPPRFSGLQFPNYSSELNVNALELDDSALYLCASSRNGDSNQPQHFGDGTRLSIL.

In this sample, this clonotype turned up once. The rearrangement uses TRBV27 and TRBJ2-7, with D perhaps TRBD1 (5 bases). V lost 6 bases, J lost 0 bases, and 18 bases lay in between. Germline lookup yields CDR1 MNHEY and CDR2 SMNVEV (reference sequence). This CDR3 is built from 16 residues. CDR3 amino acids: CASRPKGIGRSYEQYF. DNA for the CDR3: TGTGCCAGCAGGCCTAAGGGGATAGGACGCTCCTACGAGCAGTACTTC.

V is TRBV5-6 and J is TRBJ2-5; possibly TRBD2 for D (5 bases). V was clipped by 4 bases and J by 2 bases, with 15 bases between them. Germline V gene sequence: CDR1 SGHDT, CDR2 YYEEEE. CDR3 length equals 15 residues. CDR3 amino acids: CASSAGVRTQETQYF. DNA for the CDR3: TGTGCCAGCAGCGCCGGGGTCCGTACTCAAGAGACCCAGTACTTC.

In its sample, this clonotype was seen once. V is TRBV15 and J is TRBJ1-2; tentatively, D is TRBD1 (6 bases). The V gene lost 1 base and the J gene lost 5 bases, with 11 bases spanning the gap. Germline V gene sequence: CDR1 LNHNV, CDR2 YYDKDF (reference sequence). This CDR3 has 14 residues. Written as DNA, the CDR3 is TGTGCCACCAGCAGAGTCAGGACAGAGTATGGCTACACCTTC. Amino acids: CATSRVRTEYGYTF.

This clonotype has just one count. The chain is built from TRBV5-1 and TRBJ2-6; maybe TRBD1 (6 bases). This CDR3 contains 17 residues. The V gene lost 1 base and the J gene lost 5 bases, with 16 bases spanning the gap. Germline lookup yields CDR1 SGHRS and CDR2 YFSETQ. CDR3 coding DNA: TGCGCCAGCAGCTTGATGGCAGGGGTTGCGAGGGCCAACGTCCTGACTTTC. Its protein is CASSLMAGVARANVLTF.

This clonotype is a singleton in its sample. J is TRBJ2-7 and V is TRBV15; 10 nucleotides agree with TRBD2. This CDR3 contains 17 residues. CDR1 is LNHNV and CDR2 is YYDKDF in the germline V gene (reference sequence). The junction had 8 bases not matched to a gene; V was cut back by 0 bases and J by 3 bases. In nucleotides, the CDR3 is TGTGCCACCAGCAGAGATAGGACAACTAGCGGGAACTACGAGCAGTACGTC. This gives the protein CATSRDRTTSGNYEQYV.

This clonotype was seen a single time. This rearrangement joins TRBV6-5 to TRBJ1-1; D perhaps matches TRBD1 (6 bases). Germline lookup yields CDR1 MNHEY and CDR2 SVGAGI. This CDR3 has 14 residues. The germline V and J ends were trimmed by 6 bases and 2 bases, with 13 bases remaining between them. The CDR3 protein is CASSTVGANTEAFF. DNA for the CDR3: TGTGCCAGCAGCACCGTGGGGGCCAACACTGAAGCTTTCTTT.